This T cell receptor (beta chain) was recovered during a study of human T cells and chemical hapten exposure. Specified time point: patch test 3, about 24 weeks after DPC sensitization. Documented treatment: therapeutic diphenylcyclopropenone sensitization with weekly scalp DPC. The CDR3 totals 14 residues. The V segment lost 4 bases and the J segment 4 bases; nucleotides outside the gene matches: 4. TCRdb analysed the RACE reads with MiXCR anew, one entry per CDR3 protein. The sample has more than 100,000 distinct CDR3 sequences; roughly 12% are singletons. The sequenced sample was whole blood, obtained in connection with sensitization to the hapten diphenylcyclopropenone (DPC). The clonotype comes from a woman between 50 and 59 years old with alopecia areata. Some clones in this sample may be carry-over from other donors' samples. V is TRBV12-3 or TRBV12-4 and J is TRBJ1-3, with TRBD1 identical over 7 bases. The CDR3 nucleotides read TGTGCCAGCAGTTCTGGACAGGTCGGAAACACCATATATTTT. It specifies CASSSGQVGNTIYF.